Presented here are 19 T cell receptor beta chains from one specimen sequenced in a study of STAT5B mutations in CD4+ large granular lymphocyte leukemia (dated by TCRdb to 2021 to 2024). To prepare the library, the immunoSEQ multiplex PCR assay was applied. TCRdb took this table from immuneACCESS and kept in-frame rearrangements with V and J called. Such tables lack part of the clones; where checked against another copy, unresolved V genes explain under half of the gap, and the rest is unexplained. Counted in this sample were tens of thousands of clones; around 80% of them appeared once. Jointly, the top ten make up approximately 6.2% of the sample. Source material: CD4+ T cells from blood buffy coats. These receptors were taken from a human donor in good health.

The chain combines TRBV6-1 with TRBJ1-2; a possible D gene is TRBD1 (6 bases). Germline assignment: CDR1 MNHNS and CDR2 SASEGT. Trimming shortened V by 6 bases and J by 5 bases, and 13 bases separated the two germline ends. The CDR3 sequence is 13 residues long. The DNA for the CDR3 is TGTGCCAGCAGCCCGGGACACACTTATGGCTACACCTTC. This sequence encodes CASSPGHTYGYTF.

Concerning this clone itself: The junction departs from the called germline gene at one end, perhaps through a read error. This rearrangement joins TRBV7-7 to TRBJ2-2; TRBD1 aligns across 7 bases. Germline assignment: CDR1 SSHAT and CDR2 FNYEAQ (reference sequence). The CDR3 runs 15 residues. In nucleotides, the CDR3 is TGTGCTAGCAGCTCCGGGACAGCGAACACCGGGGAGCTGTTTTTT. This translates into CASSSGTANTGELFF. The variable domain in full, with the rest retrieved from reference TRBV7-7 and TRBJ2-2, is GAGVSQSPRYKVTKRGQDVTLRCDPISSHATLYWYQQALGQGPEFLTYFNYEAQPDKSGLPSDRFSAERPEGSISTLTIQRTEQRDSAMYRCASSSGTANTGELFFGEGSRLTVL.

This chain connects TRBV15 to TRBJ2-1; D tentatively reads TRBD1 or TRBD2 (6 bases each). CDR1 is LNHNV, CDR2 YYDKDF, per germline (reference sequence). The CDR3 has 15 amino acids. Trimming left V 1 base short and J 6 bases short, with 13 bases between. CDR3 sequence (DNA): TGTGCCACCAGCAGAGGTGGCGGGACAAGCAATGAGCAGTTCTTC. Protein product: CATSRGGGTSNEQFF.

As DNA, the CDR3 is TGTGCCAGTAGTATCCCGGGACGGACCTCTGGGGCCAACGTCCTGACTTTC. Its protein product is CASSIPGRTSGANVLTF. This sequence joins TRBV19 and TRBJ2-6; D may correspond to TRBD1 or TRBD2 (5 bases each). V was pared by 3 bases and J by 0 bases, with 12 bases between. The CDR3 runs 17 residues. Germline V gene lookup returns CDR1 LNHDA and CDR2 SQIVND (reference sequence).

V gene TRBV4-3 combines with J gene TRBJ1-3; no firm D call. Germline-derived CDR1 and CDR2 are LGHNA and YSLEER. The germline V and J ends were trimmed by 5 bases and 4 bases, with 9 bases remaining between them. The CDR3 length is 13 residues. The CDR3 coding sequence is TGCGCCAGCAGCTTGATCCAGGGAAACACCATATATTTT. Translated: CASSLIQGNTIYF.

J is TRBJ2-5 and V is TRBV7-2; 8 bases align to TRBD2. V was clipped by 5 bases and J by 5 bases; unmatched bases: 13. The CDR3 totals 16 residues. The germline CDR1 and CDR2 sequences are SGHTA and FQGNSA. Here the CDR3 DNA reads TGTGCCAGCAGCCAAAGCCAGGGACTAGGAGAGGAGACCCAGTACTTC. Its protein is CASSQSQGLGEETQYF. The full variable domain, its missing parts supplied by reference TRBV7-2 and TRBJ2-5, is GAGVSQSPSNKVTEKGKDVELRCDPISGHTALYWYRQSLGQGLEFLIYFQGNSAPDKSGLPSDRFSAERTGGSVSTLTIQRTQQEDSAVYLCASSQSQGLGEETQYFGPGTRLLVL.

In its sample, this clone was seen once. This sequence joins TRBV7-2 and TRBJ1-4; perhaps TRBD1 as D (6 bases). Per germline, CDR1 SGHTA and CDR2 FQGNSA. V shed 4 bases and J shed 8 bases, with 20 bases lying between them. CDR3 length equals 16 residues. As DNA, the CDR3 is TGTGCCAGCAGCTCCCCTGGGGGGGGGCTGGGAGAAAAACTGTTTTTT. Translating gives CASSSPGGGLGEKLFF.

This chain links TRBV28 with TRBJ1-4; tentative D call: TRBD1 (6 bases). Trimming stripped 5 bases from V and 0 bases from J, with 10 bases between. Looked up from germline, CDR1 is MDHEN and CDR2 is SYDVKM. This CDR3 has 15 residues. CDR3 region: CASSPRTATNEKLFF. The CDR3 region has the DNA TGTGCCAGCAGTCCCCGGACAGCAACTAATGAAAAACTGTTTTTT.

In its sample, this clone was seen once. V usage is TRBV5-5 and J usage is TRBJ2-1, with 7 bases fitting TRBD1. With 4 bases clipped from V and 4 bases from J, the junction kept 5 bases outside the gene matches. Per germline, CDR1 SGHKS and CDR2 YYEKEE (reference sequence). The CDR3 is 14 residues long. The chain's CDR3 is CASSPGTVYNEQFF. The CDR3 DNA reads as TGTGCCAGCAGCCCGGGGACAGTATACAATGAGCAGTTCTTC.

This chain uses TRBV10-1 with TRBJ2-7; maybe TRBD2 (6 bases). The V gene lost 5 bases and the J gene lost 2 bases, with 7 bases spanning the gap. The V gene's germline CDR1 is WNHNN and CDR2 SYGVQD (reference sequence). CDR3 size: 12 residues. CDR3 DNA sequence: TGCGCCAGCAGTAGGAGGGCCTACGAGCAGTACGTC. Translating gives CASSRRAYEQYV.

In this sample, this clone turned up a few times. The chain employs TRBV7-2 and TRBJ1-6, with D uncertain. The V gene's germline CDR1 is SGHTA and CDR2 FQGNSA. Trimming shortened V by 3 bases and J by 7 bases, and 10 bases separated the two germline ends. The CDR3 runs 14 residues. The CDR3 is CASSLKRDNSPLHF. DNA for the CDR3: TGTGCCAGCAGCTTGAAACGAGACAATTCACCCCTCCACTTT.

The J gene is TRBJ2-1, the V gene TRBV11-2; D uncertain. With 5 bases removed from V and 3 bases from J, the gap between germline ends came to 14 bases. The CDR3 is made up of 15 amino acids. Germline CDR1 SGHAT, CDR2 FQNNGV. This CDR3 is CASSVGLMGYNEQFF. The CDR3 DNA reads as TGTGCCAGCAGCGTGGGTCTTATGGGCTACAATGAGCAGTTCTTC.

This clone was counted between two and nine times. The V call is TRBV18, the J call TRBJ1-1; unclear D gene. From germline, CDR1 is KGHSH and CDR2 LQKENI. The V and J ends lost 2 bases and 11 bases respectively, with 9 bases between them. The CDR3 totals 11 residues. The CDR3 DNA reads TGTGCCAGCTCACCAGCCCATGACGCTTTCTTT. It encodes CASSPAHDAFF.

The CDR3 DNA reads TGTGCCAGCAGCTTAGACAGGGCGGGCTCACCCCTCCACTTT. It codes for CASSLDRAGSPLHF. The chain joins TRBV7-9 to TRBJ1-6; tentative D call: TRBD1 (6 bases). This CDR3 is 14 amino acids long. Trimming took off 1 base at V and 10 bases at J, with 11 bases between the two ends. Germline V gene sequence: CDR1 SEHNR, CDR2 FQNEAQ (reference sequence).

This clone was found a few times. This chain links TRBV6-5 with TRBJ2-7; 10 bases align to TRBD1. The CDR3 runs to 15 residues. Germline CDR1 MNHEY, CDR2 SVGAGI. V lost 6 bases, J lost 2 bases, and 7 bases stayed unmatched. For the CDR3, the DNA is TGTGCCAGCAGCCCCGGGACAGGGGCTACCTACGAGCAGTACTTC. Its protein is CASSPGTGATYEQYF.

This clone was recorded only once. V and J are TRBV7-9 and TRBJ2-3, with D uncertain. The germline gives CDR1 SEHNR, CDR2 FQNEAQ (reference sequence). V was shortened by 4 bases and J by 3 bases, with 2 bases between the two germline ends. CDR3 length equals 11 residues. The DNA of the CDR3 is TGTGCCAGCAGCTATACAGATACGCAGTATTTT. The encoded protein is CASSYTDTQYF.

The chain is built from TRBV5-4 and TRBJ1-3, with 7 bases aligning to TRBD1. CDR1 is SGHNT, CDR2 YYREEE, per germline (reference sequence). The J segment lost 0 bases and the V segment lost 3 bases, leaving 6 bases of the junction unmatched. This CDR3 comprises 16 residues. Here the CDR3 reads CASSSKDRSSGNTIYF. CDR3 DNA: TGTGCCAGCAGCTCCAAGGACAGGAGCTCTGGAAACACCATATATTTT.

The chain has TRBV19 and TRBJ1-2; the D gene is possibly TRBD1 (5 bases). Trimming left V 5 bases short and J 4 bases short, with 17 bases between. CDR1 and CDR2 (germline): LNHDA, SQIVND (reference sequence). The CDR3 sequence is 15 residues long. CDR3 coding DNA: TGTGCCAGTAGTTCCACCGGCCAGGGAAGCTATGGCTACACCTTC. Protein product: CASSSTGQGSYGYTF.

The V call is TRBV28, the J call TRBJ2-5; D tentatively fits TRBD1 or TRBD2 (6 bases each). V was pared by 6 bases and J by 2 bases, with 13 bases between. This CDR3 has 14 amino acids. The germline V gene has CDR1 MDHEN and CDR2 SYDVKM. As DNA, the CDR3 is TGTGCCAGCAGCCTCGGGGGCCAACAAGAGACCCAGTACTTC. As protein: CASSLGGQQETQYF.